The T cell receptor beta chain described here comes from a study of cytomegalovirus exposure and HLA in healthy donors. Study information: Across some 400 genotyped donors, approximately 80% landed in the Caucasian-associated ancestry cluster.

Points from the study as a whole: Later on, an analysis showed TCR association rates differing by HLA locus, with DRB1 the most and HLA-C the fewest. Whilst most TCR sequences proved rare, a subset of public TCRs occurred across many donors.

Primers for the PCR totalled 60 Vbeta and 13 Jbeta. TCRdb's table, derived via immunoSEQ multiplex PCR, lists solely in-frame clones and lacks some. The table records about 200,000 clones, around 82% of them present only once. Notes on this clone: Its antigen is not known.

Nominal health characterized the donors when sampled, though unrecorded immune exposures were likely. Trimming pared 2 bases from V and 0 bases from J, leaving 11 bases between. Germline V gene sequence: CDR1 SGHAT, CDR2 FQNNGV. The CDR3 length is 15 residues. The rearrangement links TRBV11-2 to TRBJ2-7; D is ambiguous. This receptor was identified in a woman aged 25 to 39 in good health and CMV-seronegative. The sequencing input was PBMCs. The CDR3 DNA follows: TGTGCCAGCAGCTTAATACGAGGCAACTCCTACGAGCAGTACTTC. The encoded protein is CASSLIRGNSYEQYF.